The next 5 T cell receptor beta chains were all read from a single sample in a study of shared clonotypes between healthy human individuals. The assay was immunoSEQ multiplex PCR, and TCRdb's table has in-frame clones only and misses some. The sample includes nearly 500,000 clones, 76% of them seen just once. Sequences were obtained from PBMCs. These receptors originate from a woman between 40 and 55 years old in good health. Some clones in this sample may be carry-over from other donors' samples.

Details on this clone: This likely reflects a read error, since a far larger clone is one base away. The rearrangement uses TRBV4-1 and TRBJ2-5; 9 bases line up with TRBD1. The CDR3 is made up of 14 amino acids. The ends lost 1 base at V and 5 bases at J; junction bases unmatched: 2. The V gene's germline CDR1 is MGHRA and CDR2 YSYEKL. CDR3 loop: CASSQGDRDETQYF. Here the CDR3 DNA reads TGCGCCAGCAGCCAAGGGGACAGGGATGAGACCCAGTACTTC.

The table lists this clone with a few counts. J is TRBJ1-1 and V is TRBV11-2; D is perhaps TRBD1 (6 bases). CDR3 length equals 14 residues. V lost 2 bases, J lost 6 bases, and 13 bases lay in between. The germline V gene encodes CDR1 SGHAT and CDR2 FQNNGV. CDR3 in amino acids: CASSLSTGLPEAFF. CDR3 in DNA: TGTGCCAGCAGCTTATCAACAGGGTTACCTGAAGCTTTCTTT.

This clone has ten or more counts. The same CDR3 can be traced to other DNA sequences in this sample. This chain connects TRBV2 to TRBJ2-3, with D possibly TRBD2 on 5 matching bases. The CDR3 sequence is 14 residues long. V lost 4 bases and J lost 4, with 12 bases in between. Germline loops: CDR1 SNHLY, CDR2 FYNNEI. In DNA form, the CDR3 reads TGTGCCAGCAGTGTTGAGGGCCTCTCAGATACGCAGTATTTT. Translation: CASSVEGLSDTQYF.

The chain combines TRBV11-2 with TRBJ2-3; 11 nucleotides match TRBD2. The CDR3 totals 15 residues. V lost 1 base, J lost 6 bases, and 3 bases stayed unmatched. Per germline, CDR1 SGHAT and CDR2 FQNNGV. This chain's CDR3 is CASSLVLAGGDTQYF. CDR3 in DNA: TGTGCCAGCAGCTTAGTTCTAGCGGGAGGTGATACGCAGTATTTT.

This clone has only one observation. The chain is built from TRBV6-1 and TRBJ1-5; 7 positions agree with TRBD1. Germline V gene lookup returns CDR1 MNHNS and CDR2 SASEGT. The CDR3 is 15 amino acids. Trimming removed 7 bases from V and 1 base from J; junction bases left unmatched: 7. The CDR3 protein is CASTRTGPSNQPQHF. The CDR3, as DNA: TGTGCCAGCACCCGGACAGGTCCGAGCAATCAGCCCCAGCATTTT.